Reported below is one TCR beta chain. The source of the sample is a study of CD8 T cells in Susac syndrome. Reverse transcription used roughly 0.5 to 1 ug RNA and random hexamers. TCRdb itself ran the immunoSEQ multiplex PCR reads through MiXCR, one entry per CDR3 protein. The repertoire includes 65,000 to 80,000 distinct CDR3 sequences, roughly nine tenths of them detected once, and 0.5% to 0.65% sits in the top ten. The germline CDR1 and CDR2 sequences are MNHEY and SMNVEV (reference sequence). The CDR3 totals 14 residues. The J segment lost 3 bases and the V segment lost 3 bases, leaving 5 bases of the junction unmatched. The multiple sclerosis controls consisted of treatment-naive patients with relapsing-remitting disease, either stable or active.

The receptor's source is a human donor with multiple sclerosis. The chain employs TRBV27 and TRBJ2-7, with 7 bases identical to TRBD2. Sequenced input: CD8+ T cells from PBMCs. CDR3 residues: CASSLTGRRYEQYF. The CDR3 nucleotides are TGTGCCAGCAGTTTGACCGGGAGGCGCTACGAGCAGTACTTC.